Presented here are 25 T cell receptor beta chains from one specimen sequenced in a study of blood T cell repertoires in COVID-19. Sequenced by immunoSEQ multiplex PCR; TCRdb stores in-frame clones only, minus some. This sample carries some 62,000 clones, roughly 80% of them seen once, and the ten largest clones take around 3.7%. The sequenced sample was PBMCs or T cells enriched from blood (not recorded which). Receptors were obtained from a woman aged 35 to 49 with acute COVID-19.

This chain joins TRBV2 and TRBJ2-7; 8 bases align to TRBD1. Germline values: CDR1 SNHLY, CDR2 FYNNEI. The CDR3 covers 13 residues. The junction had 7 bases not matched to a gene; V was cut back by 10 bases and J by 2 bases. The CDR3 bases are TGTGCCACCTACGGACAGGGCCCCTACGAGCAGTACTTC. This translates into CATYGQGPYEQYF. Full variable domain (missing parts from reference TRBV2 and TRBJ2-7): EPEVTQTPSHQVTQMGQEVILRCVPISNHLYFYWYRQILGQKVEFLVSFYNNEISEKSEIFDDQFSVERPDGSNFTLKIRSTKLEDSAMYFCATYGQGPYEQYFGPGTRLTVT.

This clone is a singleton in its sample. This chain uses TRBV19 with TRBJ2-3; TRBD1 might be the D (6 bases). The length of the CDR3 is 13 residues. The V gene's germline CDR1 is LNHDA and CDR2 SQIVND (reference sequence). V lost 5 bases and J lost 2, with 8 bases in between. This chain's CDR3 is CASSDRNTDTQYF. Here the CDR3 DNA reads TGTGCCAGTAGTGACAGGAACACAGATACGCAGTATTTT.

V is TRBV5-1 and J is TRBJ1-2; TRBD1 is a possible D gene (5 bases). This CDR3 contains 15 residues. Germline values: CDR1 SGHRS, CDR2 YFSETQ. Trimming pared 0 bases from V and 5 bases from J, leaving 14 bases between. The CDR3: CASSLDAGLLYGYTF. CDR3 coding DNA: TGCGCCAGCAGCTTGGACGCGGGACTGCTTTATGGCTACACCTTC.

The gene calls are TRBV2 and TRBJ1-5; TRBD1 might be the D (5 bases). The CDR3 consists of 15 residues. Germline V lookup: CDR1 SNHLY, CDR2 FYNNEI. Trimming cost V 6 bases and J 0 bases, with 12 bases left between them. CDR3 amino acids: CASSIGHSSNQPQHF. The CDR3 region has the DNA TGTGCCAGCAGCATTGGACACAGTAGCAATCAGCCCCAGCATTTT.

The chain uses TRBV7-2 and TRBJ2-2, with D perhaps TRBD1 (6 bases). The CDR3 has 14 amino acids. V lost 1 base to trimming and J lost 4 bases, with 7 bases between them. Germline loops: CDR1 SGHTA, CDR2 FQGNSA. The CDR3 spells CASSLGGLTGELFF. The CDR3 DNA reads TGTGCCAGCAGCTTAGGGGGGCTCACCGGGGAGCTGTTTTTT.

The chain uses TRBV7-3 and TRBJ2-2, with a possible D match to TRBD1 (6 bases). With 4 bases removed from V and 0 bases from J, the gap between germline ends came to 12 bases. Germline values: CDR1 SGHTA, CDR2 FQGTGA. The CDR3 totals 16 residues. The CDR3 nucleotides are TGTGCCAGCAGCTCAGGACAGCCAACGAACACCGGGGAGCTGTTTTTT. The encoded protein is CASSSGQPTNTGELFF.

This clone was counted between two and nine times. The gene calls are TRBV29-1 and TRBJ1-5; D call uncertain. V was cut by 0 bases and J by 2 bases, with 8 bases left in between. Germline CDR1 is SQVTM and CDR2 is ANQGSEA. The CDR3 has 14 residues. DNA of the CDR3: TGCAGCGTTGAAGAGAGTGGAGGCAATCAGCCCCAGCATTTT. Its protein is CSVEESGGNQPQHF.

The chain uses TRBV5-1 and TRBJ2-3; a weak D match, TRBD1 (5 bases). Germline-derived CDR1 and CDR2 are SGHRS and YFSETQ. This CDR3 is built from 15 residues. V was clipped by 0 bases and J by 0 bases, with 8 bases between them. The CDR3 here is CASSLDRPSTDTQYF. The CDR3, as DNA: TGCGCCAGCAGCTTGGACAGGCCTAGCACAGATACGCAGTATTTT.

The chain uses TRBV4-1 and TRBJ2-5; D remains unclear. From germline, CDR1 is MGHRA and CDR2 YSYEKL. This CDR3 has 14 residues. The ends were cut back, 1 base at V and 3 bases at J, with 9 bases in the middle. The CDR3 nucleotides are TGCGCCAGCAGCCAAGTCCGAACGGAAGAGACCCAGTACTTC. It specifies CASSQVRTEETQYF.

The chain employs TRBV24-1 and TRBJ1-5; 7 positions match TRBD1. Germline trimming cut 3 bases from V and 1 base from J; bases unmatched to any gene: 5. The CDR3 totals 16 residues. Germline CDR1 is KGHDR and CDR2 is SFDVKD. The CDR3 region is CATSDSGQVSNQPQHF. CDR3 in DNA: TGTGCCACCAGTGATAGCGGACAGGTCAGCAATCAGCCCCAGCATTTT.

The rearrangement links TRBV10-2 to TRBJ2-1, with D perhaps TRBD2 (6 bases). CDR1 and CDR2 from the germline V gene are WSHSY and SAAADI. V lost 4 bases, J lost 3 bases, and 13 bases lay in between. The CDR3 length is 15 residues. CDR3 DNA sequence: TGCGCCAGCAGTGGGGGGAGGAAGAACTACAATGAGCAGTTCTTC. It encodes CASSGGRKNYNEQFF.

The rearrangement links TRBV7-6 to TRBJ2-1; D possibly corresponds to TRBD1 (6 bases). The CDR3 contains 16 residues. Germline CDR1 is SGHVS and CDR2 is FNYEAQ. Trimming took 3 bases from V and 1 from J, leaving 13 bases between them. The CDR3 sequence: CASSFRYRESYNEQFF. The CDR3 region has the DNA TGTGCCAGCAGCTTCCGCTACAGGGAGTCCTACAATGAGCAGTTCTTC.

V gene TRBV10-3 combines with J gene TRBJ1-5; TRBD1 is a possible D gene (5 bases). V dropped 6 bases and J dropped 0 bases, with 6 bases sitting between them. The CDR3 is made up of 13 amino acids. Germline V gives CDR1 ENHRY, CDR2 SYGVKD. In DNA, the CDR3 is TGTGCCATCAGGGGACTTAGCAATCAGCCCCAGCATTTT. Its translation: CAIRGLSNQPQHF.

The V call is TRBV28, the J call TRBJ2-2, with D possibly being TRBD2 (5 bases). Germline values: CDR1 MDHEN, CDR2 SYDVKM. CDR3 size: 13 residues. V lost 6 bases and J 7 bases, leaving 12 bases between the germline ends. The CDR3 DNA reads TGTGCCAGCAGCGTTTGGACTGACGGGGAGCTGTTTTTT. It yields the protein CASSVWTDGELFF.

In DNA, the CDR3 is TGTGCCAGCAGCCCACTTTGGCGCGGTGAGCAGTTCTTC. It codes for CASSPLWRGEQFF. J is TRBJ2-1 and V is TRBV7-2; no definite D call. The ends were cut back, 5 bases at V and 9 bases at J, with 14 bases in the middle. Looked up from germline, CDR1 is SGHTA and CDR2 is FQGNSA. The CDR3 covers 13 residues. The variable domain in full, completed from reference TRBV7-2 and TRBJ2-1, reads GAGVSQSPSNKVTEKGKDVELRCDPISGHTALYWYRQSLGQGLEFLIYFQGNSAPDKSGLPSDRFSAERTGGSVSTLTIQRTQQEDSAVYLCASSPLWRGEQFFGPGTRLTVL.

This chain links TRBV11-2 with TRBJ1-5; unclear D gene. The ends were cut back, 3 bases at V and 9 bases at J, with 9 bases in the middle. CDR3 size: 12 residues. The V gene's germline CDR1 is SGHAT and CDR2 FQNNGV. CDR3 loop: CASSFGVGPQHF. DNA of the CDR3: TGTGCCAGCAGCTTCGGGGTAGGGCCCCAGCATTTT.

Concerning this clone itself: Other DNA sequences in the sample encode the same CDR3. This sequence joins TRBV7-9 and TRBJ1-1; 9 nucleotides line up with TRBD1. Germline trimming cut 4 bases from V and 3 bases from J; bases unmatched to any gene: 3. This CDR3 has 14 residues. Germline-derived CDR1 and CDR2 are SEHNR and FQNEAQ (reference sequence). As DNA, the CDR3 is TGTGCCAGCAGCTCCACAGGGGGCTACACTGAAGCTTTCTTT. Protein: CASSSTGGYTEAFF.

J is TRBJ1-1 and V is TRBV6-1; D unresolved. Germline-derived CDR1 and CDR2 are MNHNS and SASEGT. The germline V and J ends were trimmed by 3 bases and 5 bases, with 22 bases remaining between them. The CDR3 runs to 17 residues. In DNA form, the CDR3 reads TGTGCCAGCAGTGACCGGTCCCAACTTGGACCGGGGACTGAAGCTTTCTTT. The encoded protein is CASSDRSQLGPGTEAFF.

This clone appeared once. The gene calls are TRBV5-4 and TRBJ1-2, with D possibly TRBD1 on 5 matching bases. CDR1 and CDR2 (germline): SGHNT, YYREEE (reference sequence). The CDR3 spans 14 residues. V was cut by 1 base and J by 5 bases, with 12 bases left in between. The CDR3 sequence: CASSLRGLEYGYTF. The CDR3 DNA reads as TGTGCCAGCAGCTTGCGGGGACTAGAGTATGGCTACACCTTC.

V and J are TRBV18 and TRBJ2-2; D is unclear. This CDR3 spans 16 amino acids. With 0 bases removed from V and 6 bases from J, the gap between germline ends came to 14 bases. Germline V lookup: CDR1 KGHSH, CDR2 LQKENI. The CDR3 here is CASSPPSVINPGELFF. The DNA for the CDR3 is TGTGCCAGCTCACCACCGTCGGTGATCAACCCCGGGGAGCTGTTTTTT.

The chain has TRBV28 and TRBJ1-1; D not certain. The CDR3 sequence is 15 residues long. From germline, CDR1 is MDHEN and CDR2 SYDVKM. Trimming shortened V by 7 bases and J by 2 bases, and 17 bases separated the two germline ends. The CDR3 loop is CASTGRSLVNTEAFF. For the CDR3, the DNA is TGTGCCAGCACCGGTCGGAGTTTAGTAAACACTGAAGCTTTCTTT.

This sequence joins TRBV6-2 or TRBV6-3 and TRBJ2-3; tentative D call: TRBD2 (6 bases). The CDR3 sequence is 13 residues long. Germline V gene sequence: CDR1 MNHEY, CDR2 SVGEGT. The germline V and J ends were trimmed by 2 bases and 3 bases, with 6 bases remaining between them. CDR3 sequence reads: CASSYLATDTQYF. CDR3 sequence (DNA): TGTGCCAGCAGTTACCTAGCGACAGATACGCAGTATTTT.

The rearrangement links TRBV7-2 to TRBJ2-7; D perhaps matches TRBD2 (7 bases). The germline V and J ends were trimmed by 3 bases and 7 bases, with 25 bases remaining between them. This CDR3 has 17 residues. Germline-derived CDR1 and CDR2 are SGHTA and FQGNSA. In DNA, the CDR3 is TGTGCCAGCAGCTTGACCGGGGGGCGGGTCCAAAGGAGGGAGCAGTACTTC. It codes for CASSLTGGRVQRREQYF. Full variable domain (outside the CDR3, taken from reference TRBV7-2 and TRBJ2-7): GAGVSQSPSNKVTEKGKDVELRCDPISGHTALYWYRQSLGQGLEFLIYFQGNSAPDKSGLPSDRFSAERTGGSVSTLTIQRTQQEDSAVYLCASSLTGGRVQRREQYFGPGTRLTVT.

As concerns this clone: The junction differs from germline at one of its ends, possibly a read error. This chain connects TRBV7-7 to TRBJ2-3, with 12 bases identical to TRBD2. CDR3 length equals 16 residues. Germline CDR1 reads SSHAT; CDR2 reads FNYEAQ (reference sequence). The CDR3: CASSPLAGGSTDTQYF. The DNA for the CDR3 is TGTGCTAGCAGCCCGCTAGCGGGAGGGAGCACAGATACGCAGTATTTT.

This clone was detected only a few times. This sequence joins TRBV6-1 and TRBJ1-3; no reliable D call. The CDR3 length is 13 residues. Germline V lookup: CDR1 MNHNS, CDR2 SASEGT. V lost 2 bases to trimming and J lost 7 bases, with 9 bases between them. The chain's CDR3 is CASSETGSNTIYF. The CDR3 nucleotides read TGTGCCAGCAGTGAAACTGGTAGCAACACCATATATTTT.